The rows below give T cell receptor beta chains drawn from one sample of a study of blood T cell repertoires in COVID-19. Data came from immunoSEQ multiplex PCR; TCRdb stores just in-frame clones and leaves some out. The table has under 150,000 clones, more than 70% seen once; the top ten hold around 1.9%. The material sequenced was peripheral blood. All receptors come from a man in his 70s with acute or convalescent COVID-19. CDR3s include the opening cysteine and the closing phenylalanine or tryptophan. Each record gives: CDR3 length, V gene, J gene, D gene, clone size, CDR3 DNA, CDR3 protein. The D gene is left open where the match is weak. Only part of the rows carry a size: once, few, many, or a class if the clone is expanded.

length: 15; V: TRBV6-5; J: TRBJ1-5; D: -; size: -; DNA: TGTGCCAGCAGCCGCGACAGTATTAGCAATCAGCCCCAGCATTTT; CDR3: CASSRDSISNQPQHF
length: 13; V: TRBV25-1; J: TRBJ2-7; D: TRBD2; size: -; DNA: TGTGCCAGCAGTGCGGGGGGTGGGTACGAGCAGTACTTC; CDR3: CASSAGGGYEQYF
length: 15; V: TRBV7-2; J: TRBJ1-5; D: TRBD1; size: -; DNA: TGTGCCAGTTCCCAGGGGGTAAGGTTCAATCAGCCCCAGCATTTT; CDR3: CASSQGVRFNQPQHF
length: 16; V: TRBV24-1; J: TRBJ2-3; D: TRBD2; size: -; DNA: TGTGCCACCAGTGATTGGACTAGCGGCGAGGGGGATACGCAGTATTTT; CDR3: CATSDWTSGEGDTQYF
length: 14; V: TRBV5-7; J: TRBJ1-1; D: -; size: -; DNA: TGTGCCAGCAGCTCGGGACAAAAAAACACTGAAGCTTTCTTT; CDR3: CASSSGQKNTEAFF
length: 15; V: TRBV24-1; J: TRBJ2-1; D: TRBD2; size: once; DNA: TGTGCCACCAGTGATTTGCTATCGACTAGCGGGGGGGGGATCTTC; CDR3: CATSDLLSTSGGGIF
length: 14; V: TRBV5-1; J: TRBJ1-3; D: TRBD1; size: -; DNA: TGCGCCAGCAGTTTGGGGACAGAAGGAAACACCATATATTTT; CDR3: CASSLGTEGNTIYF
length: 15; V: TRBV6-1; J: TRBJ1-1; D: -; size: few; DNA: TGTGCCAGCAGTGAAGCTCCCTGGTCGGACACTGAAGCTTTCTTT; CDR3: CASSEAPWSDTEAFF
length: 18; V: TRBV4-1; J: TRBJ1-6; D: TRBD1; size: -; DNA: TGCGCCAGCAGCCGAGGGGTGGGACAGAACTTTTATAATTCACCCCTCCACTTT; CDR3: CASSRGVGQNFYNSPLHF
length: 11; V: TRBV6-4; J: TRBJ1-2; D: -; size: -; DNA: TGTGCCAGCAGTCAGGGGTATGGCTACACCTTC; CDR3: CASSQGYGYTF
length: 16; V: TRBV19; J: TRBJ1-3; D: -; size: -; DNA: TGTGCCAGTAGTATATCCCACGGGTTTGCTGGAAACACCATATATTTT; CDR3: CASSISHGFAGNTIYF
length: 15; V: TRBV11-3; J: TRBJ2-3; D: TRBD1; size: -; DNA: TGTGCCAGCAGCTCCGGGACAGCTAGCACAGATACGCAGTATTTT; CDR3: CASSSGTASTDTQYF
length: 13; V: TRBV18; J: TRBJ1-5; D: -; size: few; DNA: TGTGCCAGCTCAGGACAAAGCAATCAGCCCCAGCATTTT; CDR3: CASSGQSNQPQHF
length: 13; V: TRBV7-9; J: TRBJ1-1; D: TRBD1; size: -; DNA: TGTGCCAGCAGGGCGACAGGGCTCACTGAAGCTTTCTTT; CDR3: CASRATGLTEAFF
length: 15; V: TRBV7-2; J: TRBJ1-2; D: TRBD1; size: -; DNA: TGTGCCAGCAGCTCCCTTCGACAGGGGAGGTATGGCTACACCTTC; CDR3: CASSSLRQGRYGYTF
length: 13; V: TRBV19; J: TRBJ2-5; D: TRBD1; size: -; DNA: TGTGCCAGTCCCTACACAGGGGTAGAGACCCAGTACTTC; CDR3: CASPYTGVETQYF
length: 17; V: TRBV11-2; J: TRBJ2-1; D: TRBD2; size: -; DNA: TGTGCCAGCAGCTCTGGAAGTCTAGCGGGGTCCTACAATGAGCAGTTCTTC; CDR3: CASSSGSLAGSYNEQFF
length: 15; V: TRBV2; J: TRBJ1-5; D: -; size: few; DNA: TGTGCCAGCAGTCTTTGGGGCCAGGGCAATCAGCCCCAGCATTTT; CDR3: CASSLWGQGNQPQHF
length: 13; V: TRBV5-1; J: TRBJ2-7; D: -; size: -; DNA: TGCGCCAGCAGCGGTCAGGGTTCCTACGAGCAGTACTTC; CDR3: CASSGQGSYEQYF
length: 13; V: TRBV19; J: TRBJ1-1; D: TRBD1; size: -; DNA: TGTGCCAGTAAGGGGACAGGGGAGACTGAAGCTTTCTTT; CDR3: CASKGTGETEAFF
length: 16; V: TRBV11-3; J: TRBJ2-3; D: -; size: -; DNA: TGTGCCAGCAGCACATGGGTGGGGGGAAGAGCAGATACGCAGTATTTT; CDR3: CASSTWVGGRADTQYF
length: 14; V: TRBV18; J: TRBJ1-1; D: -; size: -; DNA: TGTGCCAGCTCACAAGGTTTCAGGGACACTGAAGCTTTCTTT; CDR3: CASSQGFRDTEAFF
length: 16; V: TRBV5-1; J: TRBJ2-5; D: TRBD1; size: -; DNA: TGCGCCAGCAGTCCTACCACGGGACAGGGGGGAGAGACCCAGTACTTC; CDR3: CASSPTTGQGGETQYF
length: 17; V: TRBV5-1; J: TRBJ2-7; D: TRBD2; size: -; DNA: TGCGCCAGCACTGGGACCCCGGGAGGACCGAGGGGTCACGAGCAGTACTTC; CDR3: CASTGTPGGPRGHEQYF
length: 13; V: TRBV11-3; J: TRBJ2-7; D: -; size: -; DNA: TGTGCCAGCAGCTTAGGGCCAGTCTACGAGCAGTACTTC; CDR3: CASSLGPVYEQYF
length: 19; V: TRBV7-9; J: TRBJ2-3; D: TRBD2; size: -; DNA: TGTGCCAGCAGCCCCTGGGGGACTAGCGGGGGGGCCGGCACAGATACGCAGTATTTT; CDR3: CASSPWGTSGGAGTDTQYF
length: 15; V: TRBV6-5; J: TRBJ1-1; D: -; size: few; DNA: TGTGCCAGCAGTTACTCGGTTGGGGGGGCCACTGAAGCTTTCTTT; CDR3: CASSYSVGGATEAFF
length: 15; V: TRBV13; J: TRBJ2-2; D: -; size: -; DNA: TGTGCCAGCAGCTTAGTGCCAGGGAACACCGGGGAGCTGTTTTTT; CDR3: CASSLVPGNTGELFF
length: 16; V: TRBV4-1; J: TRBJ1-2; D: TRBD1; size: -; DNA: TGCGCCAGCAGCCAAGATTCGGGACAGGGGGTGCGTGGCTACACCTTC; CDR3: CASSQDSGQGVRGYTF
length: 14; V: TRBV6-5; J: TRBJ2-2; D: TRBD2; size: -; DNA: TGTGCCAGCAGCCTTAGCGGGGACACCGGGGAGCTGTTTTTT; CDR3: CASSLSGDTGELFF
length: 14; V: TRBV5-1; J: TRBJ2-3; D: -; size: -; DNA: TGCGCCAGCAGCCCGGTAAAGGGAGTAGATACGCAGTATTTT; CDR3: CASSPVKGVDTQYF
length: 15; V: TRBV6-2/TRBV6-3; J: TRBJ1-3; D: -; size: -; DNA: TGTGCCAGCAGCTTACCGGTACTCTCTGGAAACACCATATATTTT; CDR3: CASSLPVLSGNTIYF
length: 10; V: TRBV20-1; J: TRBJ1-2; D: -; size: -; DNA: TGCAGTGGTCGCGGTTATGGCTACACCTTC; CDR3: CSGRGYGYTF
length: 15; V: TRBV28; J: TRBJ1-2; D: -; size: -; DNA: TGTGCCAGCACCGTTGGGGGGGGCCACGACTATGGCTACACCTTC; CDR3: CASTVGGGHDYGYTF
length: 17; V: TRBV18; J: TRBJ1-6; D: TRBD1; size: -; DNA: TGTGCCAGCTCACTGATGGACAGGCCGGCCTATAATTCACCCCTCCACTTT; CDR3: CASSLMDRPAYNSPLHF
length: 15; V: TRBV5-1; J: TRBJ1-2; D: -; size: -; DNA: TGCGCCAGCAGCTTGTGGTCAGGTATTGGCTATGGCTACACCTTC; CDR3: CASSLWSGIGYGYTF
length: 15; V: TRBV7-8; J: TRBJ1-2; D: -; size: -; DNA: TGTGCCAGCAGCTTGATGGGGGCGTTGCGCTATGGCTACACCTTC; CDR3: CASSLMGALRYGYTF
length: 16; V: TRBV24-1; J: TRBJ2-2; D: -; size: once; DNA: TGTGCCACCAGTGATTCCCGGACAGCCCCTACCGGGGAGCTGTTTTTT; CDR3: CATSDSRTAPTGELFF
length: 18; V: TRBV11-2; J: TRBJ2-2; D: TRBD1; size: -; DNA: TGTGCCAGCAGCTCGTATTTGACAGGGGCCGCCTACACCGGGGAGCTGTTTTTT; CDR3: CASSSYLTGAAYTGELFF
length: 19; V: TRBV28; J: TRBJ1-6; D: TRBD1; size: once; DNA: TGTGCCAGCAGTCCACCCCCCAGGGGGTTAAGCTCCTATAATTCACCCCTCCACTTT; CDR3: CASSPPPRGLSSYNSPLHF
length: 12; V: TRBV27; J: TRBJ1-6; D: -; size: -; DNA: TGTGCCAGCAGCCTACAGAAGTCACCCCTCCACTTT; CDR3: CASSLQKSPLHF
length: 15; V: TRBV5-4; J: TRBJ2-2; D: TRBD1; size: -; DNA: TGTGCCAGCAGCCAACAGGGGGTTAACACCGGGGAGCTGTTTTTT; CDR3: CASSQQGVNTGELFF
length: 14; V: TRBV6-5; J: TRBJ1-2; D: -; size: -; DNA: TGTGCCAGCAGTTTATCCCATGGAGGGCCCTTCTACACCTTC; CDR3: CASSLSHGGPFYTF
length: 12; V: TRBV2; J: TRBJ2-2; D: -; size: -; DNA: TGTGCCAGCAGCCGACAAACCGGGGAGCTGTTTTTT; CDR3: CASSRQTGELFF
length: 13; V: TRBV18; J: TRBJ2-7; D: -; size: -; DNA: TGTGCCAGCTCACCACAGAGCTCCCACGAGCAGTACTTC; CDR3: CASSPQSSHEQYF
length: 14; V: TRBV6-2/TRBV6-3; J: TRBJ1-2; D: TRBD1; size: -; DNA: TGTGCCAGCAGTCCCGGGACAGTTAACTATGGCTACACCTTC; CDR3: CASSPGTVNYGYTF
length: 11; V: TRBV6-1; J: TRBJ1-2; D: TRBD1; size: -; DNA: TGTGCCAGCAGCCCTATGACAGGGTCTGCCTTC; CDR3: CASSPMTGSAF
length: 13; V: TRBV6-5; J: TRBJ1-6; D: TRBD1; size: -; DNA: TGTGCCAGCAGACAGGGGACCAATTCACCCCTCCACTTT; CDR3: CASRQGTNSPLHF
length: 16; V: TRBV21-1; J: TRBJ2-7; D: -; size: few; DNA: -; CDR3: CASSKVGGGNGYEQYF
length: 14; V: TRBV19; J: TRBJ1-1; D: -; size: -; DNA: TGTGCCAGTATCCACTCCCCGGGGGACACTGAAGCTTTCTTT; CDR3: CASIHSPGDTEAFF
length: 15; V: TRBV6-5; J: TRBJ2-2; D: TRBD2; size: -; DNA: TGTGCCAGCAGCCGCGCTAGCGGAAACACCGGGGAGCTGTTTTTT; CDR3: CASSRASGNTGELFF
length: 14; V: TRBV5-1; J: TRBJ1-1; D: -; size: -; DNA: TGCGCCAGCAGCTTGGAAGGTGGGCCCCCCCAAGCTTTCTTT; CDR3: CASSLEGGPPQAFF
length: 16; V: TRBV7-2; J: TRBJ1-1; D: TRBD1; size: few; DNA: TGTGCCAGCAGCCCCGGGACAGGGGCGGGGAACACTGAAGCTTTCTTT; CDR3: CASSPGTGAGNTEAFF
length: 13; V: TRBV6-5; J: TRBJ1-6; D: TRBD1; size: -; DNA: TGTGCCAGCACCGGACAGGTTTATTCACCCCTCCACTTT; CDR3: CASTGQVYSPLHF
length: 14; V: TRBV5-8; J: TRBJ1-4; D: TRBD1; size: -; DNA: TGTGCCAGCAGCTTCCGGACAGGGTATGAAAAACTGTTTTTT; CDR3: CASSFRTGYEKLFF
length: 15; V: TRBV2; J: TRBJ2-3; D: TRBD1; size: few; DNA: TGTGCCAGCAAAACCGGGACAGGGGACACAGATACGCAGTATTTT; CDR3: CASKTGTGDTDTQYF
length: 13; V: TRBV28; J: TRBJ2-7; D: -; size: -; DNA: TGTGCCAGCACACGAGGGATCTTCTACGAGCAGTACTTC; CDR3: CASTRGIFYEQYF
length: 16; V: TRBV2; J: TRBJ2-7; D: TRBD1; size: -; DNA: TGTGCCAGCAGCGAAGGGCGGACAGGTGAGGCCTACGAGCAGTACTTC; CDR3: CASSEGRTGEAYEQYF
length: 15; V: TRBV6-5; J: TRBJ2-7; D: -; size: -; DNA: TGTGCCAGCAGGGTACCCCGGGAACAAGATTACGAGCAGTACTTC; CDR3: CASRVPREQDYEQYF
length: 16; V: TRBV7-8; J: TRBJ2-2; D: TRBD1; size: few; DNA: TGTGCCAGCAGCTTAATGGGACAGCCTAACGCGGGGGAGCTGTTTTTT; CDR3: CASSLMGQPNAGELFF